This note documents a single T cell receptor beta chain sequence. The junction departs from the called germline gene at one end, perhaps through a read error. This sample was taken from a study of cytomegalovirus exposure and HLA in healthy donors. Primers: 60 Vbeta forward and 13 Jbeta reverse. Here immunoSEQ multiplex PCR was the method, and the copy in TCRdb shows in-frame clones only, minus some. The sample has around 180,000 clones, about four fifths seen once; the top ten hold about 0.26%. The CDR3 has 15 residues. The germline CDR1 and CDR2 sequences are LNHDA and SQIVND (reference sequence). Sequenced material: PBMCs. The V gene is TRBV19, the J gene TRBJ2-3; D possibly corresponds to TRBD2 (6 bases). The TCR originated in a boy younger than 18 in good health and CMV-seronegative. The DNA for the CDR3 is TGTGCCAGTAGAATAGGACCAAGCGGGACAGATACGCAGTATTTT. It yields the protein CASRIGPSGTDTQYF.